The 6 T cell receptor beta chains in this list originate from one sample, sequenced in a study of cytomegalovirus exposure and HLA in healthy donors. Researchers ran the PCR with 60 Vbeta and 13 Jbeta primers. The assay was immunoSEQ multiplex PCR, and TCRdb's table has in-frame clones only and misses some. The table includes some 190,000 clones, over 80% detected once. What was sequenced was PBMCs. The receptor source for this set is a boy aged 2 to 10 in good health and CMV-seronegative.

The chain recombines TRBV5-6 with TRBJ1-2, with D possibly matching TRBD1 (5 bases). Trimming pared 3 bases from V and 7 bases from J, leaving 13 bases between. Germline V gene data show CDR1 as SGHDT and CDR2 as YYEEEE. CDR3 size: 13 residues. CDR3 in DNA: TGTGCCAGCAGCTCAGGGCACATTTCTGGCTACACCTTC. It yields the protein CASSSGHISGYTF.

In its sample, this clone was seen a few times. This chain links TRBV4-2 with TRBJ2-1; the match to TRBD2 covers 11 bases. CDR1 is LGHNA and CDR2 is YNFKEQ in the germline V gene. The CDR3 is 17 amino acids. Trimming cost V 0 bases and J 4 bases; bases outside gene matches: 5. As DNA, the CDR3 is TGTGCCAGCAGCCAAGAGGGTAGCGGGGGGGCTTACAATGAGCAGTTCTTC. Its protein is CASSQEGSGGAYNEQFF.

The rearrangement links TRBV5-1 to TRBJ2-3; the match to TRBD1 covers 8 bases. The CDR3 is 17 residues long. Trimming cost V 3 bases and J 2 bases; bases outside gene matches: 11. Germline assignment: CDR1 SGHRS and CDR2 YFSETQ. CDR3 amino acids: CASSYVRQGTPTDTQYF. In DNA, the CDR3 is TGCGCCAGCAGCTACGTTAGACAGGGGACCCCCACAGATACGCAGTATTTT.

The V and J genes are TRBV5-1 and TRBJ1-1, with D unclear. Per germline, CDR1 SGHRS and CDR2 YFSETQ. CDR3 size: 15 residues. Trimming removed 0 bases at V and 1 base at J, with 10 bases between. In DNA form, the CDR3 reads TGCGCCAGCAGCTTGGTCTCCGGTAGGAACACTGAAGCTTTCTTT. It yields the protein CASSLVSGRNTEAFF.

The rearrangement links TRBV11-2 to TRBJ1-1, with TRBD1 as a possible D gene (6 bases). The V gene's germline CDR1 is SGHAT and CDR2 FQNNGV. CDR3 length: 17 amino acids. V lost 3 bases and J 3 bases, leaving 20 bases between the germline ends. CDR3 nucleotide sequence: TGTGCCAGCAGCTTTAAGGGGGGGCCTAGGTGGGACACTGAAGCTTTCTTT. Encoded protein: CASSFKGGPRWDTEAFF.

The chain recombines TRBV9 with TRBJ1-1; a weak D match, TRBD1 (5 bases). The V and J ends lost 4 bases and 5 bases respectively, with 18 bases between them. Germline loops: CDR1 SGDLS, CDR2 YYNGEE. The CDR3 covers 15 residues. For the CDR3, the DNA is TGTGCCAGCAGCTCAACTCCAGCAGGGCAGACTGAAGCTTTCTTT. Amino acids: CASSSTPAGQTEAFF.